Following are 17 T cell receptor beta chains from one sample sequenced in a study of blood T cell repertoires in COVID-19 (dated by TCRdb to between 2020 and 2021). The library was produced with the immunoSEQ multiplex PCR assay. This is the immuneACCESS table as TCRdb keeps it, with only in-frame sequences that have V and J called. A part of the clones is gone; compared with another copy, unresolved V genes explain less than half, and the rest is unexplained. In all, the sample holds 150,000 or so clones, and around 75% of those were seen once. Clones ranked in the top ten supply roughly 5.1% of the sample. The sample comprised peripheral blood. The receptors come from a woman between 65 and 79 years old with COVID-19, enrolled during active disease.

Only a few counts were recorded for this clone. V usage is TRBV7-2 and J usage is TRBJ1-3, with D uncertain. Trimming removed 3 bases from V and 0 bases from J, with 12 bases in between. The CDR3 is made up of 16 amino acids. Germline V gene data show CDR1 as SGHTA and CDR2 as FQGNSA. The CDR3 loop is CASSFGPTSSGNTIYF. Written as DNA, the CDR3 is TGTGCCAGCAGCTTCGGACCGACTAGCTCTGGAAACACCATATATTTT.

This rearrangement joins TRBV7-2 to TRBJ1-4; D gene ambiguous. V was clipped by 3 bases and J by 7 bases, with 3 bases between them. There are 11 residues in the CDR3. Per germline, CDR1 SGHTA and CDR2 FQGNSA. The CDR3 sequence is CASSFSEKLFF. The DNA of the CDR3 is TGTGCCAGCAGCTTCAGTGAAAAACTGTTTTTT.

CDR3 in DNA: TGCGCCAGCAGCCAAGAAGGACAGGGCAAACAATATGGCTACACCTTC. Translating gives CASSQEGQGKQYGYTF. The chain uses TRBV4-3 and TRBJ1-2; TRBD1 matches 8 bases. The CDR3 totals 16 residues. The germline gives CDR1 LGHNA, CDR2 YSLEER. The ends lost 0 bases at V and 5 bases at J; junction bases unmatched: 8.

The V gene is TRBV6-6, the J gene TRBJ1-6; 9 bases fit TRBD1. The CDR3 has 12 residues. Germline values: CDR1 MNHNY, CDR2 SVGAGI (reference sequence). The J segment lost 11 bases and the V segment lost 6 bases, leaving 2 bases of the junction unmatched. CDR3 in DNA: TGTGCCAGCAGGGGACAGGGTGCACCCCTCCACTTT. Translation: CASRGQGAPLHF.

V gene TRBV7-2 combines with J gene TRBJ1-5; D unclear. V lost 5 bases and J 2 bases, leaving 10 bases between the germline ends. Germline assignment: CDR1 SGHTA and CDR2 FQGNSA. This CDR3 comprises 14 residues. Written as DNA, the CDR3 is TGTGCCAGCAGCCGTCTGCCGGGCAATCAGCCCCAGCATTTT. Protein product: CASSRLPGNQPQHF.

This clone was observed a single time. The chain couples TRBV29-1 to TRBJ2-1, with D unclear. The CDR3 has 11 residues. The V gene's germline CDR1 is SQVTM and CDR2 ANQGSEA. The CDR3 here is CNQLRHNEQFF. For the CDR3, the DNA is TGCAACCAACTCAGGCACAATGAGCAGTTCTTC.

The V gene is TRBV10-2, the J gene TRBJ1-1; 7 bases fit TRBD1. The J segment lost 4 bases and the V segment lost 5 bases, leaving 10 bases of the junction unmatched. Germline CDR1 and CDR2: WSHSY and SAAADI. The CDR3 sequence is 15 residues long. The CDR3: CASSQLTGLGTEAFF. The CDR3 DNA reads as TGCGCCAGCAGTCAGTTGACAGGGTTGGGCACTGAAGCTTTCTTT.

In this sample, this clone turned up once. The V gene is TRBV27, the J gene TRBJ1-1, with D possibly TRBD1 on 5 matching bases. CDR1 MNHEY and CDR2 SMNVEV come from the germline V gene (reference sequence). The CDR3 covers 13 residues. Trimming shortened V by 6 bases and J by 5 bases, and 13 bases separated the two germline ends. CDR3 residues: CASSLYQGTEAFF. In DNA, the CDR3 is TGTGCCAGCAGCCTCTACCAGGGTACTGAAGCTTTCTTT.

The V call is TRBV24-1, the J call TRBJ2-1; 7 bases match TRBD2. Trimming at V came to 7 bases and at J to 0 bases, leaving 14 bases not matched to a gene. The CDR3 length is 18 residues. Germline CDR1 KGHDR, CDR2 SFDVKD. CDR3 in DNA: TGTGCCACCAGCGTTCCATTGTCTGGCGGGAGCTCCTACAATGAGCAGTTCTTC. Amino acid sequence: CATSVPLSGGSSYNEQFF.

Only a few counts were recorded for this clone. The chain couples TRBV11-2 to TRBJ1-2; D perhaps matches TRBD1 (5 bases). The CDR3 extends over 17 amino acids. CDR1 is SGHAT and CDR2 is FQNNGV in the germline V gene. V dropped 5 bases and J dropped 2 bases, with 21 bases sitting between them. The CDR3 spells CASSLNSRGRQNYGYTF. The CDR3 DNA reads TGTGCCAGCAGCCTAAACTCCCGGGGGAGACAAAACTATGGCTACACCTTC.

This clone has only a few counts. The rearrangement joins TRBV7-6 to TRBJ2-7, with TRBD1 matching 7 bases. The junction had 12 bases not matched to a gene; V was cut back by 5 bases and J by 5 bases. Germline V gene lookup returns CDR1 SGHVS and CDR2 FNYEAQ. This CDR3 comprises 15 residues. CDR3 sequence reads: CASSPGTEVTHEQYF. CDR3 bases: TGTGCCAGCAGCCCCGGGACAGAAGTTACCCACGAGCAGTACTTC.

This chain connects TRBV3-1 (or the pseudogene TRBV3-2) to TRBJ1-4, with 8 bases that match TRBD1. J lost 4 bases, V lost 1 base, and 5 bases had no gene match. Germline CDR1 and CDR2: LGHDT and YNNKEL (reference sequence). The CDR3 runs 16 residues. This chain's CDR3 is CASSQVRGRGNEKLFF. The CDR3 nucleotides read TGTGCCAGCAGCCAAGTCAGGGGGCGAGGTAATGAAAAACTGTTTTTT.

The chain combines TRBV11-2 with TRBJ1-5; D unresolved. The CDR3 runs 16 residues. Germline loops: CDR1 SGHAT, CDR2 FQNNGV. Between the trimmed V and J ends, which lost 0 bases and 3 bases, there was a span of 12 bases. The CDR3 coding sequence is TGTGCCAGCAGCTTAGACCTCGGAGGGTACAATCAGCCCCAGCATTTT. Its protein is CASSLDLGGYNQPQHF.

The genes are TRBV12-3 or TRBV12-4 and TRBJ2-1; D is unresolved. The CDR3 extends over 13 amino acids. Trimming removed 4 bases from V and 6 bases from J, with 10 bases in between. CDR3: CASSWAQRNEQFF. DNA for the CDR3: TGTGCCAGCAGTTGGGCACAACGCAATGAGCAGTTCTTC.

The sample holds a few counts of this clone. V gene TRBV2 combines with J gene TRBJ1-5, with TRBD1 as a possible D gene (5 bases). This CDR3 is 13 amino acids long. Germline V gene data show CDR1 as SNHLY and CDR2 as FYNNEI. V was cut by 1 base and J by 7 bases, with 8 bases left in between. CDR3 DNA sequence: TGTGCCAGCAGTGAAGGGCGGGACCAGCCCCAGCATTTT. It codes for CASSEGRDQPQHF.

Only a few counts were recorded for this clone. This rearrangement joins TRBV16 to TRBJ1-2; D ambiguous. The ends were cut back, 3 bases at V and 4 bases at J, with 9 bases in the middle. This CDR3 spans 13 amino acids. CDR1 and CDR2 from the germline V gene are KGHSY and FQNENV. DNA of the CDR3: TGTGCCAGCAGCCAGGACTGGGCCTATGGCTACACCTTC. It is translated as CASSQDWAYGYTF.

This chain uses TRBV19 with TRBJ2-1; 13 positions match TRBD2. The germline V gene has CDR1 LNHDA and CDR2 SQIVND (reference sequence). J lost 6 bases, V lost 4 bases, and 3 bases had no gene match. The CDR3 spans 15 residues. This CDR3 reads CASSTRTSGGNEQFF. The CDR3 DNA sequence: TGTGCCAGTAGTACCCGGACTAGCGGGGGCAATGAGCAGTTCTTC.